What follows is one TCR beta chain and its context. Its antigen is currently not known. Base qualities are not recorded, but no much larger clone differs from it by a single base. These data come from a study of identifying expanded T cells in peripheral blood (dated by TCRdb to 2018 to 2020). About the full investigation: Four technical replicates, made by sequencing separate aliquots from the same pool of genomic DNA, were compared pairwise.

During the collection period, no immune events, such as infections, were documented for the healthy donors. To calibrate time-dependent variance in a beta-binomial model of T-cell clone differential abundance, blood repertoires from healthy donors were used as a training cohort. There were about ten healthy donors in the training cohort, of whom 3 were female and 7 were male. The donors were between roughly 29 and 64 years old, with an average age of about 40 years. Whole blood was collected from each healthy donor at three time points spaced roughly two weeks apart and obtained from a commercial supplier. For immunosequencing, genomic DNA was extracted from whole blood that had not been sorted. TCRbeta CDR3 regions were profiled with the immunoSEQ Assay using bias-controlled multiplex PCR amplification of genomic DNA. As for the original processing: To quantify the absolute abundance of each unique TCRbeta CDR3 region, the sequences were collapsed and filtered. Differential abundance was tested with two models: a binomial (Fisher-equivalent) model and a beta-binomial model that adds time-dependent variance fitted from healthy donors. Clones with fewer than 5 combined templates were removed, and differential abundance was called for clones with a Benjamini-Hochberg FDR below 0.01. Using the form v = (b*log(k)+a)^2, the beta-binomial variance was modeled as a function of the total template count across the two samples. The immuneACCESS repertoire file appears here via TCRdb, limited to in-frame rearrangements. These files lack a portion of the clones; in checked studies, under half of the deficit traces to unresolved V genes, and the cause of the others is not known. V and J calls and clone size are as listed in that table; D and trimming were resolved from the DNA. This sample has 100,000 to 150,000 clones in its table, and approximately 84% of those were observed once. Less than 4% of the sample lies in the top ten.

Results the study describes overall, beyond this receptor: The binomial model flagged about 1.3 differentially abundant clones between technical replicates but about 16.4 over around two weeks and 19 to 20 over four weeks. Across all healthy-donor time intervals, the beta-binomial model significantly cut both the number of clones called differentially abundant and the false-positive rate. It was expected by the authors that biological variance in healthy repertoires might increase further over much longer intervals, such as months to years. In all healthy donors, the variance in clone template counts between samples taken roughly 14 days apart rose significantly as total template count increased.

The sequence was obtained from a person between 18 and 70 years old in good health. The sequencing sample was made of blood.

The DNA sequence is given as TGTGCCAGCAGCTTGGCCTTGGCTCTCTCCGCTGAAGCTTTCTTT. The translation is CASSLALALSAEAFF. This receptor chain uses TRBV5-6 and TRBJ1-1; too little of a D gene remains to name it. CDR1 is given as SGHDT and CDR2 as YYEEEE, both from the germline V gene. From the cysteine through the phenylalanine, the CDR3 covers 15 amino acids. The CDR3 DNA has 45 bases and is translated from base 1. V lost 0 bases and J lost 6 bases; the stretch between them is 15 bases long. The CDR3 plus the reference TRBV5-6 and TRBJ1-1 genes for the other parts give the full variable domain: DAGVTQSPTHLIKTRGQQVTLRCSPKSGHDTVSWYQQALGQGPQFIFQYYEEEERQRGNFPDRFSGHQFPNYSSELNVNALLLGDSALYLCASSLALALSAEAFFGQGTRLTVV.